The 17 T cell receptor beta chains below come from one sample, sequenced in a study of patients and donors after allogeneic stem cell transplantation. One entry per CDR3 protein results from TCRdb running MiXCR on the RT-PCR reads. Of roughly 230,000 distinct CDR3 sequences listed, roughly 14% are singletons. The sample was blood, either unsorted or a sorted T cell fraction (not recorded which). These receptor sequences come from a human donor who was either an allogeneic HSCT recipient or a stem cell or donor lymphocyte infusion donor (not recorded which). It is not recorded whose cells these are; they may come from a transplant donor.

The chain couples TRBV20-1 to TRBJ1-1; 7 nucleotides match TRBD1. V was clipped by 3 bases and J by 0 bases; unmatched bases: 7. CDR1 and CDR2 (germline): DFQATT, SNEGSKA (reference sequence). This CDR3 is built from 15 residues. CDR3 in DNA: TGCAGTGCTAGGGTGACAGGGACTCTGAACACTGAAGCTTTCTTT. The encoded protein is CSARVTGTLNTEAFF.

This clonotype was seen only a few times. The chain is built from TRBV4-2 and TRBJ1-3; 7 positions agree with TRBD1. This CDR3 is built from 15 residues. Trimming at V came to 4 bases and at J to 4 bases, leaving 7 bases not matched to a gene. Germline V gene lookup returns CDR1 LGHNA and CDR2 YNFKEQ. For the CDR3, the DNA is TGTGCCAGCAGCCGCCGAAGGGGGCTAGGAAACACCATATATTTT. Its protein is CASSRRRGLGNTIYF.

The table lists this clonotype with many counts. V gene TRBV6-1 combines with J gene TRBJ2-2, with TRBD2 as a possible D gene (6 bases). Germline V gene data show CDR1 as MNHNS and CDR2 as SASEGT. V lost 7 bases and J 4 bases, leaving 13 bases between the germline ends. The CDR3 has 14 amino acids. Here the CDR3 DNA reads TGTGCCAGCAACGAGGCGGGGCTCACCGGGGAGCTGTTTTTT. Translation: CASNEAGLTGELFF.

In this sample, this clonotype is medium-sized. The chain has TRBV3-1 and TRBJ1-3, with unresolved D. CDR3 length: 16 residues. Germline V gene data show CDR1 as LGHDT and CDR2 as YNNKEL (reference sequence). The V and J ends lost 0 bases and 0 bases respectively, with 9 bases between them. CDR3: CASSQDRGSSGNTIYF. The CDR3 DNA sequence: TGTGCCAGCAGCCAAGACCGCGGAAGCTCTGGAAACACCATATATTTT.

This clonotype came up a few times. The chain carries TRBV4-2 and TRBJ2-1; D unresolved. The V end was cut by 0 bases, the J end by 2 bases, with 11 bases between. CDR3 length equals 16 residues. The germline gives CDR1 LGHNA, CDR2 YNFKEQ. The CDR3 loop reads CASSQDLIQPYNEQFF. CDR3 coding DNA: TGTGCCAGCAGCCAAGATCTAATACAGCCCTACAATGAGCAGTTCTTC.

This clonotype was seen repeatedly, ten times or more. The rearrangement links TRBV5-6 to TRBJ2-3; D perhaps matches TRBD1 (5 bases). Germline CDR1 and CDR2: SGHDT and YYEEEE. The ends were cut back, 0 bases at V and 0 bases at J, with 20 bases in the middle. This CDR3 comprises 19 residues. CDR3 in amino acids: CASSLDSRGTGPSTDTQYF. The DNA for the CDR3 is TGTGCCAGCAGCTTGGATTCGCGAGGAACAGGACCTAGCACAGATACGCAGTATTTT. The full variable domain, with the rest looked up from reference TRBV5-6 and TRBJ2-3, is DAGVTQSPTHLIKTRGQQVTLRCSPKSGHDTVSWYQQALGQGPQFIFQYYEEEERQRGNFPDRFSGHQFPNYSSELNVNALLLGDSALYLCASSLDSRGTGPSTDTQYFGPGTRLTVL.

This clonotype was seen ten or more times. The chain links TRBV4-2 to TRBJ1-2, with D unclear. The CDR3 length is 15 residues. With 1 base removed from V and 5 bases from J, the gap between germline ends came to 14 bases. Germline V CDR1 and CDR2: LGHNA, YNFKEQ. The DNA of the CDR3 is TGTGCCAGCAGCCAAGGTGGCAGGCAAAATTATGGCTACACCTTC. It codes for CASSQGGRQNYGYTF.

This clonotype was detected only a few times. V usage is TRBV20-1 and J usage is TRBJ2-5; possible D gene TRBD2, 6 bases. The CDR3 runs to 15 residues. Trimming removed 6 bases at V and 3 bases at J, with 20 bases between. From germline, CDR1 is DFQATT and CDR2 SNEGSKA (reference sequence). CDR3 bases: TGCAGTGCGAACCCCCTCAATAGCGGAGAAGAGACCCAGTACTTC. Translated: CSANPLNSGEETQYF.

J is TRBJ2-1 and V is TRBV20-1; D remains unclear. The CDR3 loop spans 11 amino acids. V shed 0 bases and J shed 9 bases, with 6 bases lying between them. The germline gives CDR1 DFQATT, CDR2 SNEGSKA (reference sequence). In nucleotides, the CDR3 is TGCAGTGCTAGAGATTGGGGTGAGCAGTTCTTC. It translates to CSARDWGEQFF.

This clonotype was detected only a few times. For the CDR3, the DNA is TGTGCCAGCAATCGCTTAACAGGGGGCGGCACAGATACGCAGTATTTT. Translated: CASNRLTGGGTDTQYF. The chain has TRBV6-1 and TRBJ2-3, with 9 bases identical to TRBD1. Germline trimming cut 7 bases from V and 1 base from J; bases unmatched to any gene: 9. Germline CDR1 is MNHNS and CDR2 is SASEGT. The CDR3 runs 16 residues.

This clonotype came up a few times. V is TRBV4-2 and J is TRBJ2-3, with TRBD2 identical over 9 bases. Germline loops: CDR1 LGHNA, CDR2 YNFKEQ. Germline trimming cut 0 bases from V and 3 bases from J; bases unmatched to any gene: 4. The CDR3 sequence is 16 residues long. The CDR3 sequence: CASSQDLSGGTDTQYF. CDR3 sequence (DNA): TGTGCCAGCAGCCAAGACCTTAGCGGGGGTACAGATACGCAGTATTTT.

CDR3 in amino acids: CASSRGGQGTVEQYF. CDR3 coding DNA: TGTGCCAGCAGCCGGGGAGGACAGGGAACGGTTGAGCAGTACTTC. The chain couples TRBV14 to TRBJ2-7; TRBD1 matches at 8 bases. This CDR3 is 15 amino acids long. V lost 4 bases and J lost 7; bases outside the gene matches: 12. Germline loops: CDR1 SGHDN, CDR2 FVKESK.

This clonotype was detected ten times or more. The chain uses TRBV14 and TRBJ1-1; D not resolved. V lost 2 bases and J lost 2, with 15 bases in between. The V gene's germline CDR1 is SGHDN and CDR2 FVKESK. The CDR3 is 16 residues long. The CDR3 spells CASSQRVGPSNTEAFF. The DNA of the CDR3 is TGTGCCAGCAGCCAAAGAGTTGGTCCGTCCAACACTGAAGCTTTCTTT. Variable domain in full (rest from reference TRBV14 and TRBJ1-1): EAGVTQFPSHSVIEKGQTVTLRCDPISGHDNLYWYRRVMGKEIKFLLHFVKESKQDESGMPNNRFLAERTGGTYSTLKVQPAELEDSGVYFCASSQRVGPSNTEAFFGQGTRLTVV.

In this sample, this clonotype turned up many times. The chain carries TRBV29-1 and TRBJ1-1, with D hard to call. V lost 4 bases, J lost 8 bases, and 17 bases lay in between. This CDR3 comprises 13 residues. In germline, CDR1 is SQVTM, CDR2 ANQGSEA. The CDR3 loop reads CSVVRGLQREAFF. As DNA, the CDR3 is TGCAGCGTTGTTAGAGGCCTGCAACGAGAAGCTTTCTTT. Together with reference TRBV29-1 and TRBJ1-1, the CDR3 gives the full variable domain: SAVISQKPSRDICQRGTSLTIQCQVDSQVTMMFWYRQQPGQSLTLIATANQGSEATYESGFVIDKFPISRPNLTFSTLTVSNMSPEDSSIYLCSVVRGLQREAFFGQGTRLTVV.

The chain has TRBV12-3 or TRBV12-4 and TRBJ1-2; 8 bases map to TRBD1. CDR3 length equals 15 residues. With V trimmed by 1 base and J by 7 bases, 8 bases remained unmatched. The CDR3 spells CASSLDDRGTGGYTF. The CDR3, as DNA: TGTGCCAGCAGTTTAGATGACAGGGGAACGGGTGGCTACACCTTC.

This clonotype came up a few times. This sequence joins TRBV27 and TRBJ2-1, with 11 nucleotides matching TRBD1. V dropped 4 bases and J dropped 9; count of bases not matched to a gene: 5. Germline CDR1 is MNHEY and CDR2 is SMNVEV (reference sequence). The CDR3 has 14 amino acids. The CDR3 protein is CASSSSGTGGEQFF. CDR3 DNA: TGTGCCAGCAGTTCCTCCGGGACAGGGGGTGAGCAGTTCTTC.

A few counts support this clonotype. This rearrangement joins TRBV2 to TRBJ2-2, with unresolved D. Trimming shortened V by 7 bases and J by 7 bases, and 16 bases separated the two germline ends. From germline, CDR1 is SNHLY and CDR2 FYNNEI. The CDR3 consists of 14 residues. The CDR3, as DNA: TGTGCCAGCACCCCTAGAGGTTTAGGCGGGGAGCTGTTTTTT. Translation gives CASTPRGLGGELFF.